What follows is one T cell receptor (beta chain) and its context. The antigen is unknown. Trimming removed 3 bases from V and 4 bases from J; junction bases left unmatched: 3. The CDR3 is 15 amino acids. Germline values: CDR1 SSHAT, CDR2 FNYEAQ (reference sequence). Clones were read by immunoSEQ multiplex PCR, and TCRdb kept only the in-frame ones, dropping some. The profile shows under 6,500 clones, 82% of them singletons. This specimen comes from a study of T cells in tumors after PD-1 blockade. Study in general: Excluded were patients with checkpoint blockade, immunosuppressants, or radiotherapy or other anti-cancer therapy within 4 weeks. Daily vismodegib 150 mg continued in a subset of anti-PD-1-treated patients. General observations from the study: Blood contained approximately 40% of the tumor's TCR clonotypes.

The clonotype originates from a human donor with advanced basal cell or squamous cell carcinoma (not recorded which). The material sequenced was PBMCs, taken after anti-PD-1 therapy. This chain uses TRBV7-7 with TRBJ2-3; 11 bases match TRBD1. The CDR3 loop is CASSLGTGGPDTQYF. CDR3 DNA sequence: TGTGCCAGCAGCTTGGGGACAGGGGGACCAGATACGCAGTATTTT. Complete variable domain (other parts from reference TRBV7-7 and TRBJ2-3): GAGVSQSPRYKVTKRGQDVTLRCDPISSHATLYWYQQALGQGPEFLTYFNYEAQPDKSGLPSDRFSAERPEGSISTLTIQRTEQRDSAMYRCASSLGTGGPDTQYFGPGTRLTVL.